This T cell receptor beta chain was profiled in a study of cytomegalovirus exposure and HLA in healthy donors. Germline loops: CDR1 SNHLY, CDR2 FYNNEI. With V trimmed by 10 bases and J by 2 bases, 6 bases remained unmatched. The CDR3 loop spans 15 amino acids. It was with 60 Vbeta and 13 Jbeta primers that the PCR ran. The method was immunoSEQ multiplex PCR; TCRdb's version includes in-frame clones alone and lacks a portion of them. The repertoire holds about 170,000 clones, with approximately 81% as singletons. The clonotype was recovered from a woman between 50 and 59 years old in good health and CMV-seronegative. The rearrangement links TRBV2 to TRBJ2-6, with 9 bases aligning to TRBD2. What was sequenced was PBMCs. CDR3 amino acids: CATHSGRAGANVLTF. For the CDR3, the DNA is TGTGCCACCCATAGCGGGAGAGCTGGGGCCAACGTCCTGACTTTC.